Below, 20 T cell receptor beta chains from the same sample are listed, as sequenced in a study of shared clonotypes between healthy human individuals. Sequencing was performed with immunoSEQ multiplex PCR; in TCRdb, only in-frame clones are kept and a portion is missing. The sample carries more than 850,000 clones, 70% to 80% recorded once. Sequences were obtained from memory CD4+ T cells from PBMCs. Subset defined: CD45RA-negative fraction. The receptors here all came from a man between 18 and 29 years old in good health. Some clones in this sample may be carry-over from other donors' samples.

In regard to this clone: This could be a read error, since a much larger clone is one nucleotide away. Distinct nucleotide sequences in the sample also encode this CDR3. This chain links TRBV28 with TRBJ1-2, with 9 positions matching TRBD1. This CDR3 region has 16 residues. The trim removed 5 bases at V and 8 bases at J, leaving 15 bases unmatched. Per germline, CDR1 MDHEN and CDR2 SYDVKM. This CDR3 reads CASSIPNRGLGLGYTF. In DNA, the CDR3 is TGTGCCAGCAGTATCCCTAACAGGGGGCTTGGGCTGGGCTACACCTTC.

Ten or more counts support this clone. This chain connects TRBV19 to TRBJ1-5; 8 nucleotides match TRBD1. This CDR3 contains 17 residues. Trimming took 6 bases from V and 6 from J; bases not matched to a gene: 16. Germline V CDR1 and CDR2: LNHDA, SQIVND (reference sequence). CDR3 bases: TGTGCCAGTAGCGTAAGACAGGGGTTTAGCGTGGGTCAGCCCCAGCATTTT. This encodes CASSVRQGFSVGQPQHF.

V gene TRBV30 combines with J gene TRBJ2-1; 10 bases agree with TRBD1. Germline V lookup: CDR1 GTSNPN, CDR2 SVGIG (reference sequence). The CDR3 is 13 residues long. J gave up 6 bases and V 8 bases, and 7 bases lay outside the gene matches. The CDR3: CAGDRGLGNEQFF. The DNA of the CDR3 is TGTGCCGGTGACAGGGGGCTGGGCAATGAGCAGTTCTTC.

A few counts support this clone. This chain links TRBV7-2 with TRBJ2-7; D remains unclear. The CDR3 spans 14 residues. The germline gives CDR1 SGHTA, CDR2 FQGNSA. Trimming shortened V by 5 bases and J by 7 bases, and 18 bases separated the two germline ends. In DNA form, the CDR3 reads TGTGCCAGCAGCGACCGGACGAAATGGGGTGAGCAGTACTTC. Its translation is CASSDRTKWGEQYF.

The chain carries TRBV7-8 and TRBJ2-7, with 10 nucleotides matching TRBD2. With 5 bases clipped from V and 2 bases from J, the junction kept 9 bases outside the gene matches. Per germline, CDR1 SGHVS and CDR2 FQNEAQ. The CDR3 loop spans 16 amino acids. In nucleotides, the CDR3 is TGTGCCAGCAGCGCCCAGAGGCTAGCGGGAGCCTACGAGCAGTACTTC. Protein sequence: CASSAQRLAGAYEQYF.

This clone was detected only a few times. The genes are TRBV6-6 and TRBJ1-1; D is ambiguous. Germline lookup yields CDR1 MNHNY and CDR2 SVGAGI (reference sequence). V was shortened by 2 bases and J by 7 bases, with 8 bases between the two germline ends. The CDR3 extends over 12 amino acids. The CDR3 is CASSYPIGEAFF. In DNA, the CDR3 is TGTGCCAGCAGTTACCCCATAGGTGAAGCTTTCTTT.

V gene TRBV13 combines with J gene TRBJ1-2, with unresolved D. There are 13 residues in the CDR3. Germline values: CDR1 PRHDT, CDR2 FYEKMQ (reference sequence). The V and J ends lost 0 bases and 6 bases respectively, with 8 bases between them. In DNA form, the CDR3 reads TGTGCCAGCAGCTTAGGTGGAGGGAATGGCTACACCTTC. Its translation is CASSLGGGNGYTF. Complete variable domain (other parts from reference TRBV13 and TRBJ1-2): AAGVIQSPRHLIKEKRETATLKCYPIPRHDTVYWYQQGPGQDPQFLISFYEKMQSDKGSIPDRFSAQQFSDYHSELNMSSLELGDSALYFCASSLGGGNGYTFGSGTRLTVV.

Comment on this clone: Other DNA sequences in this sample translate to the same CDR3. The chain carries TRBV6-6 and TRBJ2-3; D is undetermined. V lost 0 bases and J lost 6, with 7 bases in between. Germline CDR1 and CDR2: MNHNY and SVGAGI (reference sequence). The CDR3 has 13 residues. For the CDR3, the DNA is TGTGCCAGCAGTTACTCGACCGGGGATACGCAGTATTTT. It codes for CASSYSTGDTQYF.

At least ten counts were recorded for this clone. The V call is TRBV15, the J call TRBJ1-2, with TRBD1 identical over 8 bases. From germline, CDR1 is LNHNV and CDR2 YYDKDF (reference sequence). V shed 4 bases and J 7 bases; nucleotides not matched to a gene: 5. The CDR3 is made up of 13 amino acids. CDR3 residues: CATSIGQGFGYTF. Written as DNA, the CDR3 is TGTGCCACCAGCATAGGACAGGGTTTTGGCTACACCTTC.

CDR3 DNA sequence: TGTGCCAGCAGCACCCGGGACAGGGGCACAGATACGCAGTATTTT. Protein product: CASSTRDRGTDTQYF. The chain uses TRBV7-2 and TRBJ2-3; 9 bases agree with TRBD1. Trimming at V came to 5 bases and at J to 1 base, leaving 4 bases not matched to a gene. The CDR3 sequence is 15 residues long. Germline assignment: CDR1 SGHTA and CDR2 FQGNSA.

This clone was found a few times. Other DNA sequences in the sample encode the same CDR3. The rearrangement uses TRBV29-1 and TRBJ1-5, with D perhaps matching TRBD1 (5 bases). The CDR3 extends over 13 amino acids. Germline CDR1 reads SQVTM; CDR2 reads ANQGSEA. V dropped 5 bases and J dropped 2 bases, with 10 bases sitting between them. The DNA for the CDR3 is TGCAGCGTTTCGGGGGGGGGCAATCAGCCCCAGCATTTT. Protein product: CSVSGGGNQPQHF.

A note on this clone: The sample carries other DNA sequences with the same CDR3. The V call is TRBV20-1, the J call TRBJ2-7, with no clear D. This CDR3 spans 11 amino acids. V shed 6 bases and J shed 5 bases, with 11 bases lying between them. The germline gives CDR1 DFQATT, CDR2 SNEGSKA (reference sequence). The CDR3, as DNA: TGCAGTGCGCCGGGTGTCGACGAGCAGTACTTC. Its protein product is CSAPGVDEQYF.

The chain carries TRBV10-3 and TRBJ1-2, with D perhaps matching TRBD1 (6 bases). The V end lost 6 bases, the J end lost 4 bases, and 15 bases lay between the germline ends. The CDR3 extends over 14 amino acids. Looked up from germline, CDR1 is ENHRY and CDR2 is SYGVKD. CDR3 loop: CAISPGTRVYGYTF. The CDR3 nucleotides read TGTGCCATCAGCCCCGGGACAAGAGTCTATGGCTACACCTTC.

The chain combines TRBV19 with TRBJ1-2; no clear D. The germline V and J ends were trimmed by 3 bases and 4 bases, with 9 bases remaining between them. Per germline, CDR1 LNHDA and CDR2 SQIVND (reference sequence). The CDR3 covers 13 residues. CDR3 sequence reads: CASSMRQFYGYTF. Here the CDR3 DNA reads TGTGCCAGTAGTATGAGGCAGTTCTATGGCTACACCTTC.

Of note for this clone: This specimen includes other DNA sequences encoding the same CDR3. CDR3 in amino acids: CASSLDTGDTEAFF. CDR3 coding DNA: TGCGCCAGCAGCCTGGACACGGGGGACACTGAAGCTTTCTTT. The rearrangement links TRBV5-1 to TRBJ1-1; D possibly corresponds to TRBD1 (5 bases). Trimming took off 4 bases at V and 3 bases at J, with 13 bases between the two ends. The germline V gene has CDR1 SGHRS and CDR2 YFSETQ. The CDR3 contains 14 residues.

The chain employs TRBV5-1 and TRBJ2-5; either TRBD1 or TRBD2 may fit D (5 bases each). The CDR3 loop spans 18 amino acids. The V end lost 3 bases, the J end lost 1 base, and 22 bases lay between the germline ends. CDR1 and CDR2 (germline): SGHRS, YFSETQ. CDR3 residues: CASSSGGGVGLIQETQYF. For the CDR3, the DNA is TGCGCCAGCAGCTCTGGTGGGGGAGTCGGACTGATCCAAGAGACCCAGTACTTC.

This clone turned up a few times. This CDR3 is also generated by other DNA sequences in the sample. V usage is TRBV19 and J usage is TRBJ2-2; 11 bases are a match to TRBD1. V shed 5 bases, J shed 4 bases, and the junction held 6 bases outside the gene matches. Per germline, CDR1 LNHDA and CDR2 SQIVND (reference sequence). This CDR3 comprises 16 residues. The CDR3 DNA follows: TGTGCCAGTAGTGGAGGACAGGGGGCAGGCACCGGGGAGCTGTTTTTT. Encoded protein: CASSGGQGAGTGELFF.

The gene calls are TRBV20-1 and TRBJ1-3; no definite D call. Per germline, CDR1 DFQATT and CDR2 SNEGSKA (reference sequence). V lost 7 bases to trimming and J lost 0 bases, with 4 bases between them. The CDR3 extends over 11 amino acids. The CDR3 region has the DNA TGCAGTGTGGACTCTGGAAACACCATATATTTT. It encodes CSVDSGNTIYF.

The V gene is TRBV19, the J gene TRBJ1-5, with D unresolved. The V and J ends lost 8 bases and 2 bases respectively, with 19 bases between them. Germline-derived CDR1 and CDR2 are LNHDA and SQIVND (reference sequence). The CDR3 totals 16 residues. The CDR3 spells CASSLSRGRGNQPQHF. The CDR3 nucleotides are TGTGCCAGTTCTCTTTCGAGAGGCCGGGGCAATCAGCCCCAGCATTTT.

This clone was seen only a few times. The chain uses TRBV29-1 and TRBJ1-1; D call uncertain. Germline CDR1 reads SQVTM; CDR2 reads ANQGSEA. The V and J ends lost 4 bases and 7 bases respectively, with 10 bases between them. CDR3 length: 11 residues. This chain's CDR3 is CSVAPGNEAFF. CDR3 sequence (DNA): TGCAGCGTTGCCCCCGGTAATGAAGCTTTCTTT.